This TCR beta chain was documented in a study of blood T cells in healthy people across ages. On this clonotype: The antigen is unknown.

For every donor, a draw yielded 7.5 to 10 milliliters of peripheral blood. General study results and limits: Estimates drawn from one million T cells were deemed to understate diversity. Naive CD4+ cells and diversity were both higher in long-lived donors than in aged donors.

The germline CDR1 and CDR2 sequences are SEHNR and FQNEAQ (reference sequence). The V gene lost 6 bases and the J gene lost 10 bases, with 16 bases spanning the gap. The CDR3 contains 14 residues. For the second PCR, which ran for about 6 to 11 cycles, a sample-barcoded 5' primer and a J-beta primer mix were used. The template-switch adaptor, which had 12 random nucleotides, put a tag on each cDNA molecule. TCRdb independently ran MiXCR on the 5' RACE reads; one entry per CDR3 protein. The data contain 950,000 to 1,200,000 distinct CDR3 sequences, roughly two fifths of them seen just once; the ten biggest clones take up around 12%.

Material: blood. The chain combines TRBV7-9 with TRBJ1-6; no clear D. This TCR was recovered from a man between 18 and 35 years old in good health. CDR3 protein: CASRRPRSGSPLHF. The CDR3 nucleotides read TGTGCCAGCAGAAGACCCAGATCGGGCTCACCCCTCCACTTT.